These T cell receptor beta chains were read from a single sample in a study of early T cells in non-severe SARS-CoV-2 infection. TCRdb re-called the 5' RACE reads with MiXCR, one entry per CDR3 protein. Found here are approximately 120,000 distinct CDR3 sequences, 14% to 15% of them singletons; the top ten hold 20% to 25%. The sample was whole blood. The receptors here all came from an adult who was a healthcare worker with PCR-confirmed SARS-CoV-2 infection or an uninfected control (not recorded which). The CDR3 runs from the conserved cysteine through the conserved F or W. D genes are given only for firm matches. A clone size is listed for some rows: how often the clone was seen (once, few, many), or a class if it is expanded.

v_gene	abundance	d_gene	len	j_gene	CDR3nt	CDR3aa
TRBV9	-	-	12	TRBJ2-5	TGTGCCAGCAGCGTAGAGGTTGGGACCCAGTACTTC	CASSVEVGTQYF
TRBV5-1	few	-	15	TRBJ2-7	TGCGCCAGCAGCTTGGTGGCCGGTAAAACCTACGAGCAGTACTTC	CASSLVAGKTYEQYF
TRBV6-5	many	-	14	TRBJ1-2	TGTGCCAGCAGCTGGACAGCCTCTAACTATGGCTACACCTTC	CASSWTASNYGYTF
TRBV7-9	many	-	16	TRBJ1-5	TGTGCCAGCAGCTTAGCGCCGGGACCCCAAAAATGGCCCCAGCATTTT	CASSLAPGPQKWPQHF
TRBV20-1	few	TRBD2	14	TRBJ2-5	TGCAGTGCTAGACGGGACTACGGAATCGAGACCCAGTACTTC	CSARRDYGIETQYF
TRBV7-9	few	-	14	TRBJ1-2	TGTGCCAGCAGCTTGGCCTCGGGGGGAGATGGCTACACCTTC	CASSLASGGDGYTF
TRBV5-1	few	-	15	TRBJ2-1	TGCGCCAGCAGCTTCGAGGTGACGCAGTACAATGAGCAGTTCTTC	CASSFEVTQYNEQFF
TRBV7-2	-	-	11	TRBJ2-3	TGTGCCAGCAGCTTATGGTATACGCAGTATTTT	CASSLWYTQYF
TRBV7-6	few	-	13	TRBJ1-3	TGTGCCAGCAGCGGCGGCCTTGGTGGCACCATATATTTT	CASSGGLGGTIYF
TRBV2	few	TRBD2	15	TRBJ2-3	TGTGCCAGCAGTGATGGGGGACTAGCAACAGATACGCAGTATTTT	CASSDGGLATDTQYF
TRBV5-1	few	-	14	TRBJ1-4	TGCGCCAGCAGCCCCGGGGGGGGATATGAAAAACTGTTTTTT	CASSPGGGYEKLFF
TRBV2	-	-	15	TRBJ1-6	TGTGCCAGCAGAGACAACAAGGGAGGGGAACGGGCCCTCCACTTT	CASRDNKGGERALHF
TRBV10-2	-	TRBD1	13	TRBJ1-2	TGCGCCAGCATGGGACAGCTCGCGGATGGCTACACCTTC	CASMGQLADGYTF
TRBV30	few	-	15	TRBJ1-1	TGTGCCTGGAGTCTAACAGGGTGGAGGAACACTGAAGCTTTCTTT	CAWSLTGWRNTEAFF
TRBV7-6	few	-	15	TRBJ2-1	TGTGCCAGCAGCCTAACGGGAATGGACTACAATGAGCAGTTCTTC	CASSLTGMDYNEQFF
TRBV20-1	-	TRBD2	16	TRBJ2-5	TGCAGTGCTACGGGGACTAGCGGGGCCCGACAAGAGACCCAGTACTTC	CSATGTSGARQETQYF
TRBV10-3	-	-	14	TRBJ1-1	TGTGCCATCAGTTCGGGGCAGACGGGGACTGAAGCTTTCTTT	CAISSGQTGTEAFF
TRBV5-1	few	-	15	TRBJ1-2	TGCGCCAGCAGCTTGGAGGGACGGAGAAACTATGGCTACACCTTC	CASSLEGRRNYGYTF
TRBV7-8	few	-	13	TRBJ2-7	TGTGCCAGCAGCGACGCCAGGGTCCACGAGCAGTACTTC	CASSDARVHEQYF
TRBV4-2	few	-	15	TRBJ2-7	TGTGCCAGCAGCCAAGATCCCCAAAATCCCCACGAGCAGTACTTC	CASSQDPQNPHEQYF
TRBV6-6	-	-	13	TRBJ2-5	TGTGCCAGCGCTTTTAGCGGTCAAGAGACCCAGTACTTC	CASAFSGQETQYF
TRBV29-1	-	-	16	TRBJ2-3	TGCAGCGTTGGGGGAACAGCCGAAGATGGCACAGATACGCAGTATTTT	CSVGGTAEDGTDTQYF
TRBV14	many	-	14	TRBJ1-1	TGTGCCAGCAGCCAAGAGGTCAGGAACACTGAAGCTTTCTTT	CASSQEVRNTEAFF
TRBV4-1	few	-	17	TRBJ2-1	TGCGCCAGCAGCCAAGGAGATGGGGACCACGCCGGGAATGAGCAGTTCTTC	CASSQGDGDHAGNEQFF
TRBV29-1	many	TRBD2	13	TRBJ2-7	TGCAGCGTTCCTGGGACTAGCGGTTACGAGCAGTACTTC	CSVPGTSGYEQYF
TRBV15	-	TRBD1	16	TRBJ1-1	TGTGCCACCAGCATCGAACAGGGGGCCTTGAACACTGAAGCTTTCTTT	CATSIEQGALNTEAFF
TRBV12-3/TRBV12-4	-	-	13	TRBJ1-2	TGTGCCAGCAGTTTAGCAGATGACTATGGCTACACCTTC	CASSLADDYGYTF
TRBV21-1	-	-	14	TRBJ2-5	TGTGCCTGCCAGCCCCTTAGCGGGGGGAAGACCCAGTACTTC	CACQPLSGGKTQYF
TRBV10-3	-	-	14	TRBJ2-3	TGTGCCATCAGCCTGCGGCAGGGCATAGATACGCAGTATTTT	CAISLRQGIDTQYF
TRBV12-3/TRBV12-4	few	-	12	TRBJ2-2	TGTGCCAGCAGGGGCGGCGCCGGGGAGCTGTTTTTT	CASRGGAGELFF
TRBV7-9	many	-	12	TRBJ2-2	TGTGCCAACGGTGGGGACACCGGGGAGCTGTTTTTT	CANGGDTGELFF
TRBV9	-	-	15	TRBJ2-3	TGTGCCAGCAGCGTAGGCGGGCACGGCACAGATACGCAGTATTTT	CASSVGGHGTDTQYF
TRBV20-1	-	-	12	TRBJ2-3	TGCAGTGCTAGCGGGGTTGGAGATACGCAGTATTTT	CSASGVGDTQYF
TRBV2	-	-	13	TRBJ1-1	TGTGCCAGCAGTGTACAAGTGAACACTGAAGCTTTCTTT	CASSVQVNTEAFF
TRBV5-1	many	-	17	TRBJ2-6	TGCGCCAGCAGCTTGGGGAGCCAGAGCTCTGGGGCCAACGTCCTGACTTTC	CASSLGSQSSGANVLTF
TRBV7-9	-	-	11	TRBJ1-1	TGTGCCAGCAGCTTGGGTCAAGAAGCTTTCTTT	CASSLGQEAFF
TRBV10-1	-	TRBD1	18	TRBJ2-1	TGCGCCAGCACCAAAGGGACAGGGGACTCCCCTCTCTACAATGAGCAGTTCTTC	CASTKGTGDSPLYNEQFF
TRBV30	-	TRBD1	14	TRBJ2-1	TGTGCCTGGAGGACCGGGACAGCCTACAATGAGCAGTTCTTC	CAWRTGTAYNEQFF
TRBV6-2/TRBV6-3	-	TRBD1	16	TRBJ2-7	TGTGCCAGCAGCCACAGTCCGGGACAGGGATCCTACGAGCAGTACTTC	CASSHSPGQGSYEQYF
TRBV10-3	many	-	14	TRBJ2-1	TGTGCCATCAGTGATGACGCTGATAAGGATGAGCAGTTCTTC	CAISDDADKDEQFF
TRBV5-6	-	-	12	TRBJ1-1	TGTGCCAGCAGCTTGAAGGGGGCTGAAGCTTTCTTT	CASSLKGAEAFF
TRBV2	few	TRBD1	18	TRBJ1-4	TGTGCCAGCAGTGAAGCCCCAGGGACAGGGGGCACTAATGAAAAACTGTTTTTT	CASSEAPGTGGTNEKLFF
TRBV5-5	many	TRBD1	15	TRBJ1-5	TGTGCCAGCAGCTTGTCCGGGACAGTGAATCAGCCCCAGCATTTT	CASSLSGTVNQPQHF
TRBV12-3/TRBV12-4	many	TRBD1	14	TRBJ1-5	TGTGCCAGCAGTCTTACAGGGGGCGGTCAGCCCCAGCATTTT	CASSLTGGGQPQHF
TRBV12-3/TRBV12-4	many	-	11	TRBJ2-5	TGTGCCAGCAGCTTGAGAGAGACCCAGTACTTC	CASSLRETQYF
TRBV27	-	TRBD1	16	TRBJ1-4	TGTGCCAGCATGGGACAGGGGCCCACCGGGGGTGAAAAACTGTTTTTT	CASMGQGPTGGEKLFF
TRBV12-5	-	TRBD1	15	TRBJ2-5	TGTGCTAGTGGGCGACCCGGGACAGGGGCAGAGACCCAGTACTTC	CASGRPGTGAETQYF
TRBV7-3	few	-	15	TRBJ1-2	TGTGCCAGCAGCTTAGAAGGAGTTTCTAACTATGGCTACACCTTC	CASSLEGVSNYGYTF
TRBV5-8	-	TRBD1	16	TRBJ1-4	TGTGCCAGCAGCTCGACCGCCGGGACAGGGCCTGAAAAACTGTTTTTT	CASSSTAGTGPEKLFF
TRBV20-1	-	-	13	TRBJ1-2	TGCAGTGCTAGGAGCGGCGGCAACTATGGCTACACCTTC	CSARSGGNYGYTF
TRBV3-1	-	TRBD1	16	TRBJ1-2	TGTGCCAGCAGCCAACAGGGACAGGGACTTAACTATGGCTACACCTTC	CASSQQGQGLNYGYTF
TRBV5-1	-	TRBD2	18	TRBJ2-1	TGCGCCAGCAGCTTCACTCCAGGGACTAGCGGGGGCTACAATGAGCAGTTCTTC	CASSFTPGTSGGYNEQFF
TRBV3-1	many	-	13	TRBJ1-4	TGTGCCAGCAGCCCCCGGACTGGTGAAAAACTGTTTTTT	CASSPRTGEKLFF
TRBV7-9	-	-	13	TRBJ1-5	TGTGCCAGCAGCTTGGCGGCAGGCCAAACCCAGCATTTT	CASSLAAGQTQHF
TRBV9	-	TRBD2	14	TRBJ2-1	TGTGCCAGCAGCGCTGGGGGGGGTGAGCGTGAGCAGTTCTTC	CASSAGGGEREQFF
TRBV5-1	-	TRBD1	17	TRBJ1-5	TGCGCCAGCAGCTTAGCCGGACAGGGTTATAGCAATCAGCCCCAGCATTTT	CASSLAGQGYSNQPQHF
TRBV2	few	-	14	TRBJ2-5	TGTGCCAGCACCTTAGACAGGGCCGGGGGGACCCAGTACTTC	CASTLDRAGGTQYF
TRBV9	-	TRBD2	14	TRBJ2-5	TGTGCCAGCACCCCTCAGACTAGCTGGGAGACCCAGTACTTC	CASTPQTSWETQYF